Given below is one T cell receptor (beta chain) in context. The antigen is unknown. V lost 8 bases to trimming and J lost 9 bases, with 23 bases between them. CDR1 is LGHNT, CDR2 FRNRAP, per germline. CDR3 length: 15 amino acids. The data derive from a study of T-cell memory formation after mild COVID-19. Findings and caveats of the study: A second wave expanding day 15 to 37 was CD4+-biased; contracting clones were balanced. The study detected some responding clones in pre-infection memory, suggesting cross-reactive memory joined. Among CD4+ contracting clones, most were CM and EM, and CD8+ ones EMRA.

With constant-segment primers, 5'RACE yielded cDNA libraries of TCR alpha and TCR beta that carried sample barcodes and UMIs. MiXCR was run by TCRdb on the 5' RACE reads, yielding one entry per CDR3 protein. The repertoire has under 250,000 distinct CDR3 sequences, roughly a tenth of them found once; the top ten carry just over 3%. The chain joins TRBV12-5 to TRBJ2-4; tentative D call: TRBD2 (7 bases). The source material was PBMCs or a T cell subset sorted from them (not recorded which). The sequence derives from a man aged 18 to 35 who had mild COVID-19 (a few samples of this study predate the infection). Cell type and time point are not known. The CDR3 DNA follows: TGTGCTAGTTCCTTGGGGGGGGGCAAACTCTCCATTCAGTACTTC. Translating it yields CASSLGGGKLSIQYF.